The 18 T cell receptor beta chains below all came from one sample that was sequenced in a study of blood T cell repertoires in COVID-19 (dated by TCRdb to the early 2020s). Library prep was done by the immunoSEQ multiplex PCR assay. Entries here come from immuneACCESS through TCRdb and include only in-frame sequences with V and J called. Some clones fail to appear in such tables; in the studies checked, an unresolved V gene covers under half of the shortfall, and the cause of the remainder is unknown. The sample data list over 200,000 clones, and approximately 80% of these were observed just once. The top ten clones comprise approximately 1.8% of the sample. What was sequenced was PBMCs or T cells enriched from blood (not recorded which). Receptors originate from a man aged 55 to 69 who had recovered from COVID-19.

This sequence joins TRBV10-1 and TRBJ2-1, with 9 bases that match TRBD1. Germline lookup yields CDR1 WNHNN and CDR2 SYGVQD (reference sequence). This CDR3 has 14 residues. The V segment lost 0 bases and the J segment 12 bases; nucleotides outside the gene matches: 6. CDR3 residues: CASSESGDRVRQFF. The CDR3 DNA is TGCGCCAGCAGTGAGTCGGGGGACAGGGTACGGCAGTTCTTC.

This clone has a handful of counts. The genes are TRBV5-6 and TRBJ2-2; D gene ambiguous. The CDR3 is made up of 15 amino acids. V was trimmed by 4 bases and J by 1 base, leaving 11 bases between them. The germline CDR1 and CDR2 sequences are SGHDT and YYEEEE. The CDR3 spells CASSARRWNTGELFF. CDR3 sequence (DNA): TGTGCCAGCAGCGCTAGACGGTGGAACACCGGGGAGCTGTTTTTT.

CDR3 nucleotides: TGTGCCAGCACTAGGGGCAGGGGGGATAGGACTAATGAAAAACTGTTTTTT. It translates to CASTRGRGDRTNEKLFF. The rearrangement links TRBV2 to TRBJ1-4, with 7 nucleotides matching TRBD1. The CDR3 covers 17 residues. Germline V gives CDR1 SNHLY, CDR2 FYNNEI. V gave up 7 bases and J gave up 2 bases; unmatched junction bases: 13.

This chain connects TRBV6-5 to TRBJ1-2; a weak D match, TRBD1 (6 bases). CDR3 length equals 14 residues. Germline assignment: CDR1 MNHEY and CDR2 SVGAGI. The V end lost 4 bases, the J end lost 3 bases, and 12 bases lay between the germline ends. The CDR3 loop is CASSFRGGDYGYTF. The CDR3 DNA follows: TGTGCCAGCAGTTTCCGAGGGGGTGACTATGGCTACACCTTC.

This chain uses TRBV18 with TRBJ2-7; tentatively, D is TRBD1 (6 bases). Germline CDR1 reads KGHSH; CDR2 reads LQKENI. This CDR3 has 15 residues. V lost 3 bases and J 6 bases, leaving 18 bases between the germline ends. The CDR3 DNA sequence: TGTGCCAGCTCACCCAAGGGACAAGCCTCATCCGAGCAGTACTTC. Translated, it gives CASSPKGQASSEQYF.

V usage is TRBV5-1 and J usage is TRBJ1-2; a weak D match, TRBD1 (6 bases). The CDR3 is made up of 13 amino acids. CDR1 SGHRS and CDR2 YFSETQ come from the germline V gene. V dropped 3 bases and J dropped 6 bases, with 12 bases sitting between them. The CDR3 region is CASSSGGLDGYTF. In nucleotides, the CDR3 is TGCGCCAGCAGCTCCGGGGGGCTGGATGGCTACACCTTC.

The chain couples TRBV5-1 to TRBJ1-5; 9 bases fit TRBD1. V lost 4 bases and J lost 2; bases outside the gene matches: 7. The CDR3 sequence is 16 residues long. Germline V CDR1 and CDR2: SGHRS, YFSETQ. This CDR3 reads CASSPGGTGRNQPQHF. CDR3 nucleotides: TGCGCCAGCAGCCCAGGGGGGACAGGGCGCAATCAGCCCCAGCATTTT.

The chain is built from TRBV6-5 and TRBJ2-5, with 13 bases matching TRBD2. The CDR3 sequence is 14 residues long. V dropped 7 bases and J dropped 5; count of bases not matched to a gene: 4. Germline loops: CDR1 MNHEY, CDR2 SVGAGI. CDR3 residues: CASKGLAGAETQYF. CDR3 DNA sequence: TGTGCCAGCAAAGGACTAGCGGGGGCGGAGACCCAGTACTTC.

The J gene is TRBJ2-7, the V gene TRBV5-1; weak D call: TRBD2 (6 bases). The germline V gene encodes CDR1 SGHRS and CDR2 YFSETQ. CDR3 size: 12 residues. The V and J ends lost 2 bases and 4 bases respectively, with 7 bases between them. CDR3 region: CASSFGGYEQYF. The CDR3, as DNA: TGCGCCAGCAGCTTTGGGGGGTACGAGCAGTACTTC. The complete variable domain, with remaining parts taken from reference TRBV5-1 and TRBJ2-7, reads KAGVTQTPRYLIKTRGQQVTLSCSPISGHRSVSWYQQTPGQGLQFLFEYFSETQRNKGNFPGRFSGRQFSNSRSEMNVSTLELGDSALYLCASSFGGYEQYFGPGTRLTVT.

The CDR3 is CASSWGLAGQNEQFF. CDR3 DNA: TGTGCCAGCAGCTGGGGACTAGCGGGTCAAAATGAGCAGTTCTTC. The chain couples TRBV7-8 to TRBJ2-1, with 12 bases matching TRBD2. Germline lookup yields CDR1 SGHVS and CDR2 FQNEAQ. The CDR3 totals 15 residues. V trimming: 4 bases; J trimming: 7 bases; junction bases outside the gene matches: 5.

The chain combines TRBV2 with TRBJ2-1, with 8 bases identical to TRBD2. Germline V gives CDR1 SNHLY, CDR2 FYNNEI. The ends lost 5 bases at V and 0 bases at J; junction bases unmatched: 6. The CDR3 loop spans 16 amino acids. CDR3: CASSSTSGGSYNEQFF. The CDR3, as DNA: TGTGCCAGCAGTTCAACTAGCGGCGGCTCCTACAATGAGCAGTTCTTC. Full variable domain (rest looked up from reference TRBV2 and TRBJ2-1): EPEVTQTPSHQVTQMGQEVILRCVPISNHLYFYWYRQILGQKVEFLVSFYNNEISEKSEIFDDQFSVERPDGSNFTLKIRSTKLEDSAMYFCASSSTSGGSYNEQFFGPGTRLTVL.

The CDR3 bases are TGTGCCAGCAGTTACCTAGCGGGGGGAACAGATACGCAGTATTTT. Translating it yields CASSYLAGGTDTQYF. This rearrangement joins TRBV5-5 to TRBJ2-3; TRBD2 aligns across 11 bases. The ends lost 5 bases at V and 3 bases at J; junction bases unmatched: 5. Per germline, CDR1 SGHKS and CDR2 YYEKEE (reference sequence). The CDR3 is 15 amino acids.

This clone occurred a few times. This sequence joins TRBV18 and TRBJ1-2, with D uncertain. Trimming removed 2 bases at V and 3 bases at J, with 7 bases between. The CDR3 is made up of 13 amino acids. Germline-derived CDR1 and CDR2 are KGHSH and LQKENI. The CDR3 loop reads CASSPDGDYGYTF. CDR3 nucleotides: TGTGCCAGCTCACCAGACGGGGACTATGGCTACACCTTC.

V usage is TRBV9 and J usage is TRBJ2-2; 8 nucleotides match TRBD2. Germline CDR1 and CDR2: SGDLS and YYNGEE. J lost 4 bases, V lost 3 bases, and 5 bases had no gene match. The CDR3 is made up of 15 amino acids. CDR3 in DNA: TGTGCCAGCAGCGCGGCGACTAGCGCCACCGGGGAGCTGTTTTTT. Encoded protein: CASSAATSATGELFF.

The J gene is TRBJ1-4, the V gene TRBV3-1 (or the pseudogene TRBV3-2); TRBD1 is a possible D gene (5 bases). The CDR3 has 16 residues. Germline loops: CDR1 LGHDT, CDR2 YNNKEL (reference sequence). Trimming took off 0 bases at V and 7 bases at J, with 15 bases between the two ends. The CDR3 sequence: CASSQEVGQGGEKLFF. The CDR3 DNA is TGTGCCAGCAGCCAAGAGGTTGGTCAGGGCGGTGAAAAACTGTTTTTT.

DNA for the CDR3: TGTGCCACCAGCAGGATTGACAGGTTCTCTGGAAACACCATATATTTT. Its translation: CATSRIDRFSGNTIYF. This rearrangement joins TRBV15 to TRBJ1-3; maybe TRBD1 (6 bases). CDR1 LNHNV and CDR2 YYDKDF come from the germline V gene (reference sequence). This CDR3 spans 16 amino acids. V shed 3 bases and J shed 0 bases, with 12 bases lying between them.

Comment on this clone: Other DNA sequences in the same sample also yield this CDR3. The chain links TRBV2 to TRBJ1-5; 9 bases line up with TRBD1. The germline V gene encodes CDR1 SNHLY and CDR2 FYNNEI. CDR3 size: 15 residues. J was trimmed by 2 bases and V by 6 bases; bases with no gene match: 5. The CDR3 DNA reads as TGTGCCAGCAGCGGGACAGGGCGCGGCAATCAGCCCCAGCATTTT. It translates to CASSGTGRGNQPQHF.

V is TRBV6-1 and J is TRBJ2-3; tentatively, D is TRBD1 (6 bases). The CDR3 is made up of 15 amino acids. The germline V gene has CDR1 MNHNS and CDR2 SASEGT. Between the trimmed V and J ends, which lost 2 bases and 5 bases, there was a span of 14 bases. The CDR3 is CASSEQGTPGDTQYF. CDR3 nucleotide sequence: TGTGCCAGCAGTGAACAGGGGACCCCCGGAGATACGCAGTATTTT.